This TCR beta chain was recovered during a study of human CD8 memory T cell subsets. The CDR3 runs 15 residues. Germline assignment: CDR1 SGHAT and CDR2 FQDESV (reference sequence). Libraries targeted TCR beta using 5' RACE with UMIs. TCRdb reprocessed the 5' RACE reads and stores each CDR3 protein as one record, lacking DNA. Its table records about 3,200 distinct CDR3 sequences. For every subset, the RNA was derived from duplicate vials of about 160,000 sorted CD8+ T cells. The sequence was obtained from a human donor in good health. What was sequenced was CD8+ T cells from PBMCs. The chain has TRBV11-1 and TRBJ2-5; the D call from TCRdb, TRBD1, cannot be confirmed without DNA. Here the CDR3 reads CASSLAAGAQETQYF.